Below, 4 T cell receptor beta chains from the same sample are listed, as sequenced in a study of blood T cell repertoires in COVID-19. Produced via immunoSEQ multiplex PCR; TCRdb's table is partial and in-frame only. The table records roughly 150,000 clones, about 85% of them present only once. Material for sequencing was peripheral blood. These receptors originate from a woman aged 70-85 years with acute or convalescent COVID-19.

This clone was seen a single time. The V call is TRBV2, the J call TRBJ1-5; 8 bases are a match to TRBD1. V lost 3 bases to trimming and J lost 13 bases; unmatched junction nucleotides: 11. Looked up from germline, CDR1 is SNHLY and CDR2 is FYNNEI. The CDR3 has 14 amino acids. The CDR3 loop is CASSDGRGRGDQHF. CDR3 coding DNA: TGTGCCAGCAGTGACGGCAGGGGGCGCGGGGATCAGCATTTT.

This chain links TRBV5-1 with TRBJ2-3; 7 nucleotides agree with TRBD2. Germline assignment: CDR1 SGHRS and CDR2 YFSETQ. The CDR3 runs to 14 residues. Losses at the gene ends were 4 bases for V and 3 bases for J; bases not matched to a gene: 5. This CDR3 reads CASSRGENTDTQYF. The CDR3 DNA sequence: TGCGCCAGCAGCCGGGGGGAGAATACAGATACGCAGTATTTT. The whole variable domain, remainder taken from reference TRBV5-1 and TRBJ2-3, is KAGVTQTPRYLIKTRGQQVTLSCSPISGHRSVSWYQQTPGQGLQFLFEYFSETQRNKGNFPGRFSGRQFSNSRSEMNVSTLELGDSALYLCASSRGENTDTQYFGPGTRLTVL.

This clone was detected once. The chain is built from TRBV9 and TRBJ2-1; 8 bases agree with TRBD2. V was clipped by 0 bases and J by 7 bases; unmatched bases: 6. Germline CDR1 is SGDLS and CDR2 is YYNGEE. This CDR3 has 15 amino acids. This chain's CDR3 is CASSVAERGRNEQFF. As DNA, the CDR3 is TGTGCCAGCAGCGTAGCCGAGCGGGGGAGGAATGAGCAGTTCTTC.

This chain joins TRBV5-1 and TRBJ2-7; the D gene is possibly TRBD1 (6 bases). Germline CDR1 reads SGHRS; CDR2 reads YFSETQ. CDR3 length: 14 residues. Deletions cut 2 bases from V and 0 bases from J, with 9 bases between. The CDR3 DNA reads as TGCGCCAGCAGCTTAACAGGGAGCTCCTACGAGCAGTACTTC. It translates to CASSLTGSSYEQYF.